These T cell receptor beta chains were read from a single sample in a study of PD-L1 blockade in urothelial cancer. Clones were read by immunoSEQ multiplex PCR, and TCRdb kept only the in-frame ones, dropping some. The repertoire holds approximately 52,000 clones, with less than 90% as singletons. The material was PBMCs, obtained around atezolizumab (anti-PD-L1) treatment. The receptors were gathered from a man in his 70s with urothelial cancer. CDR3s include the opening cysteine and the closing phenylalanine or tryptophan. Each record gives: clone size, J gene, D gene, V gene, CDR3 protein, CDR3 DNA. D genes are given only for firm matches. The size entry is marked missing in some rows and otherwise reads once, few, many or a size class.

size: -
J: TRBJ2-7
D: -
V: TRBV5-8
CDR3: CASSFTYEQYF
DNA: TGTGCCAGCAGCTTCACCTACGAGCAGTACTTC

size: -
J: TRBJ1-2
D: -
V: TRBV4-1
CDR3: CASSQVVVGEGVGGYTF
DNA: TGCGCCAGCAGCCAAGTGGTTGTAGGGGAGGGTGTCGGCGGCTACACCTTC

size: -
J: TRBJ1-1
D: TRBD1
V: TRBV29-1
CDR3: CSGTQGENTEAFF
DNA: TGCAGCGGGACACAGGGGGAGAACACTGAAGCTTTCTTT

size: -
J: TRBJ2-5
D: -
V: TRBV29-1
CDR3: CSVEAKPGTQYF
DNA: TGCAGCGTTGAAGCTAAACCGGGGACCCAGTACTTC

size: -
J: TRBJ2-7
D: -
V: TRBV4-2
CDR3: CASSQDRDLPYEQYF
DNA: TGTGCCAGCAGCCAGGACCGGGACTTACCCTACGAGCAGTACTTC

size: -
J: TRBJ2-5
D: -
V: TRBV15
CDR3: CATSRDLNSQETQYF
DNA: TGTGCCACCAGCAGAGATTTAAACAGCCAAGAGACCCAGTACTTC

size: -
J: TRBJ1-1
D: TRBD1
V: TRBV2
CDR3: CATGQGNTEAFF
DNA: TGTGCCACCGGACAGGGGAACACTGAAGCTTTCTTT

size: -
J: TRBJ2-1
D: -
V: TRBV5-1
CDR3: CASRSARGFNEQFF
DNA: TGCGCCAGCCGCTCTGCGCGGGGATTCAATGAGCAGTTCTTC

size: -
J: TRBJ2-1
D: -
V: TRBV10-3
CDR3: CAISELTNNEQFF
DNA: TGTGCCATCAGTGAGCTCACTAACAATGAGCAGTTCTTC

size: -
J: TRBJ1-2
D: -
V: TRBV15
CDR3: CATSRDSGRENTF
DNA: TGTGCCACCAGCAGAGATAGTGGCAGGGAAAACACCTTC

size: -
J: TRBJ2-3
D: TRBD1
V: TRBV10-3
CDR3: CAIRTGTGVQAQYF
DNA: TGTGCCATCAGGACCGGGACAGGGGTACAAGCGCAGTATTTT

size: -
J: TRBJ2-1
D: -
V: TRBV5-1
CDR3: CASSLGAGDYNEQFF
DNA: TGCGCCAGCAGCTTGGGTGCAGGCGACTACAATGAGCAGTTCTTC

size: -
J: TRBJ1-2
D: -
V: TRBV25-1
CDR3: CASSELGESYGYTF
DNA: TGTGCCAGCAGTGAATTAGGAGAATCCTATGGCTACACCTTC

size: -
J: TRBJ1-1
D: -
V: TRBV29-1
CDR3: CSVEALGRNTEAFF
DNA: TGCAGCGTTGAAGCGTTGGGCAGAAACACTGAAGCTTTCTTT

size: -
J: TRBJ2-3
D: TRBD2
V: TRBV7-8
CDR3: CASSPVGLAEHRYAYF
DNA: TGTGCCAGCAGCCCCGTTGGACTAGCGGAGCACAGATACGCGTATTTT

size: -
J: TRBJ2-7
D: -
V: TRBV10-3
CDR3: CAISQDIEQYF
DNA: TGTGCCATATCCCAGGACATCGAGCAGTACTTC

size: -
J: TRBJ2-7
D: -
V: TRBV19
CDR3: CASSMKSFSSYEQYF
DNA: TGTGCCAGTAGTATGAAGTCTTTTAGCTCCTACGAGCAGTACTTC

size: -
J: TRBJ1-6
D: -
V: TRBV5-1
CDR3: CASSLGQLGYSPLHF
DNA: TGCGCCAGCAGCTTGGGACAGCTTGGATACTCACCCCTCCACTTT

size: -
J: TRBJ2-1
D: TRBD2
V: TRBV27
CDR3: CASSLLGGRGYNEQFF
DNA: TGTGCCAGCAGTTTACTCGGCGGGAGGGGATACAATGAGCAGTTCTTC

size: -
J: TRBJ1-2
D: -
V: TRBV6-6
CDR3: CASSPGVNYGYTF
DNA: TGTGCCAGCAGCCCAGGGGTGAACTATGGCTACACCTTC

size: once
J: TRBJ2-2
D: -
V: TRBV7-7
CDR3: CASSLGSGGTGELFF
DNA: TGTGCTAGCAGCTTAGGTAGCGGTGGCACCGGGGAGCTGTTTTTT

size: -
J: TRBJ2-7
D: TRBD2
V: TRBV9
CDR3: CASSVGSGVSYEQYF
DNA: TGTGCCAGCAGCGTTGGTAGCGGGGTCTCCTACGAGCAGTACTTC

size: -
J: TRBJ2-1
D: TRBD2
V: TRBV7-3
CDR3: CASSTLAGESNEQFF
DNA: TGTGCCAGCAGCACACTAGCGGGGGAGTCCAATGAGCAGTTCTTC

size: -
J: TRBJ2-1
D: TRBD2
V: TRBV11-3
CDR3: CASSSGSSYNEQFF
DNA: TGTGCCAGCAGTAGCGGGAGCTCCTACAATGAGCAGTTCTTC

size: -
J: TRBJ2-7
D: -
V: TRBV10-3
CDR3: CAISESDRVSYEQYF
DNA: TGTGCCATCAGTGAGTCGGACAGAGTATCCTACGAGCAGTACTTC

size: -
J: TRBJ2-7
D: -
V: TRBV27
CDR3: CASAGWGVDEQYF
DNA: TGTGCCTCGGCGGGGTGGGGCGTGGACGAGCAGTACTTC

size: -
J: TRBJ1-1
D: -
V: TRBV29-1
CDR3: CSVEGIGGVGNTEAFF
DNA: TGCAGCGTTGAAGGTATCGGGGGGGTTGGGAACACTGAAGCTTTCTTT

size: -
J: TRBJ2-1
D: TRBD2
V: TRBV6-6
CDR3: CASSYLGLAEQFF
DNA: TGTGCCAGCAGTTACTTAGGACTAGCAGAGCAGTTCTTC

size: -
J: TRBJ2-4
D: -
V: TRBV5-1
CDR3: CASSFGQGGNIQYF
DNA: TGCGCCAGCAGCTTCGGACAGGGAGGGAACATTCAGTACTTC

size: -
J: TRBJ2-1
D: -
V: TRBV11-2
CDR3: CASSLYNFSGLNEQFF
DNA: TGTGCCAGCAGCTTATACAACTTCTCAGGACTGAATGAGCAGTTCTTC

size: -
J: TRBJ1-5
D: -
V: TRBV6-1
CDR3: CASSATTNQPQHF
DNA: TGTGCCAGCAGTGCCACTACCAATCAGCCCCAGCATTTT

size: -
J: TRBJ2-7
D: TRBD1
V: TRBV5-4
CDR3: CASSTGDRGSYEQYF
DNA: TGTGCCAGCAGCACGGGGGACAGGGGAAGCTACGAGCAGTACTTC

size: -
J: TRBJ2-3
D: -
V: TRBV28
CDR3: CASSGGGARHTQYF
DNA: TGTGCCAGCAGTGGAGGGGGGGCGAGGCATACGCAGTATTTT

size: -
J: TRBJ2-2
D: TRBD2
V: TRBV13
CDR3: CASSFATSGFSDTGELFF
DNA: TGTGCCAGCAGCTTCGCGACTAGCGGCTTTTCCGACACCGGGGAGCTGTTTTTT

size: -
J: TRBJ1-1
D: TRBD1
V: TRBV5-4
CDR3: CASSVGQGKQAFF
DNA: TGTGCCAGCAGCGTCGGACAGGGTAAGCAAGCTTTCTTT

size: -
J: TRBJ2-2
D: TRBD1
V: TRBV6-1
CDR3: CASSGTGPTGELFF
DNA: TGTGCCAGCAGTGGGACAGGGCCCACCGGGGAGCTGTTTTTT

size: -
J: TRBJ1-3
D: -
V: TRBV29-1
CDR3: CSASKGVPAGNTIYF
DNA: TGCAGCGCCTCTAAAGGGGTTCCGGCTGGAAACACCATATATTTT

size: -
J: TRBJ1-1
D: -
V: TRBV9
CDR3: CASSPQPQGNTEAFF
DNA: TGTGCCAGCAGCCCACAACCGCAGGGGAACACTGAAGCTTTCTTT

size: -
J: TRBJ2-3
D: TRBD2
V: TRBV7-9
CDR3: CASRQPLAGEDRYAYF
DNA: TGTGCCAGCAGGCAACCACTAGCGGGAGAAGACAGATACGCGTATTTT

size: -
J: TRBJ2-1
D: TRBD1
V: TRBV10-2
CDR3: CASSESGPGQYSYNEQFF
DNA: TGCGCCAGCAGTGAGTCAGGCCCGGGACAGTACTCCTACAATGAGCAGTTCTTC

size: -
J: TRBJ2-3
D: -
V: TRBV7-9
CDR3: CASSFSAEARYGHRYAYF
DNA: TGTGCCAGCAGCTTTTCGGCGGAGGCTCGCTACGGGCACAGATACGCGTATTTT

size: -
J: TRBJ2-1
D: -
V: TRBV6-5
CDR3: CASSYSVRINEQFF
DNA: TGTGCCAGCAGTTACTCGGTCAGGATTAATGAGCAGTTCTTC

size: -
J: TRBJ1-1
D: TRBD1
V: TRBV28
CDR3: CASSQNRGLTEAFF
DNA: TGTGCCAGCAGTCAAAACAGGGGGCTGACTGAAGCTTTCTTT

size: -
J: TRBJ2-3
D: -
V: TRBV19
CDR3: CASRATDTDTQYF
DNA: TGTGCCAGTCGAGCTACCGACACAGATACGCAGTATTTT

size: -
J: TRBJ2-1
D: TRBD2
V: TRBV19
CDR3: CASSIGGGRYNEQFF
DNA: TGTGCCAGTAGTATAGGGGGAGGGAGGTACAATGAGCAGTTCTTC

size: -
J: TRBJ1-4
D: TRBD1
V: TRBV25-1
CDR3: CASSPQGLDEKLFF
DNA: TGTGCCAGCAGTCCACAGGGGTTGGATGAAAAACTGTTTTTT

size: -
J: TRBJ2-5
D: TRBD1
V: TRBV5-1
CDR3: CASSTDRQTQYF
DNA: TGCGCCAGCAGCACGGACAGGCAGACCCAGTACTTC

size: -
J: TRBJ2-7
D: TRBD2
V: TRBV28
CDR3: CASSLRAGLANFEQYF
DNA: TGTGCCAGCAGTTTAAGGGCCGGACTAGCGAACTTCGAGCAGTACTTC

size: once
J: TRBJ2-1
D: TRBD2
V: TRBV9
CDR3: CASSPISGLAGVGSYNEQFF
DNA: TGTGCCAGCAGCCCTATCTCGGGACTAGCAGGGGTTGGCTCCTACAATGAGCAGTTCTTC

size: -
J: TRBJ2-3
D: TRBD2
V: TRBV30
CDR3: CAWSVQAGDAYF
DNA: TGTGCCTGGAGTGTACAAGCGGGAGACGCGTATTTT

size: few
J: TRBJ2-1
D: TRBD2
V: TRBV19
CDR3: CASSMGEGVNEQFF
DNA: TGTGCCAGTAGTATGGGGGAGGGCGTCAATGAGCAGTTCTTC